Listed here are 2 T cell receptor beta chains from one sample, sequenced in a study of blood T cell repertoires in COVID-19. Here immunoSEQ multiplex PCR was the method, and the copy in TCRdb shows in-frame clones only, minus some. Here the sample spans hundreds of thousands of clones, about four fifths being singletons. The sequenced sample consisted of peripheral blood. The receptors originated from a woman of 80 years or more with acute or convalescent COVID-19.

A single count supports this clone. The J gene is TRBJ1-2, the V gene TRBV7-2; 8 nucleotides align to TRBD1. The CDR3 spans 14 residues. The germline V gene encodes CDR1 SGHTA and CDR2 FQGNSA. J lost 2 bases, V lost 5 bases, and 4 bases had no gene match. The CDR3 DNA reads TGTGCCAGCAGCCACAGGGGGTTAAACTATGGCTACACCTTC. Its translation is CASSHRGLNYGYTF.

The chain has TRBV20-1 and TRBJ2-5; TRBD2 matches at 11 bases. The CDR3 runs 14 residues. J was trimmed by 4 bases and V by 3 bases; bases with no gene match: 4. Germline CDR1 is DFQATT and CDR2 is SNEGSKA (reference sequence). The CDR3 nucleotides read TGCAGTGCTAGTGTTAGCGGGGGGGTAGAGACCCAGTACTTC. Protein sequence: CSASVSGGVETQYF.